The 18 T cell receptor beta chains reported below all come from one sample, sequenced in a study of technical replicates of blood from a few donors. Assay: immunoSEQ multiplex PCR; the TCRdb copy retains only in-frame clones and omits some. This table holds some 77,000 clones, approximately 91% found once. Sequencing input: T cells isolated from PBMCs. The receptors stem from a human donor in good health.

The J gene is TRBJ1-1, the V gene TRBV19; 7 nucleotides line up with TRBD1. The CDR3 is 14 residues long. Germline V gene data show CDR1 as LNHDA and CDR2 as SQIVND (reference sequence). The V segment lost 6 bases and the J segment 2 bases; nucleotides outside the gene matches: 6. CDR3 amino acids: CASRRTGLNTEAFF. In nucleotides, the CDR3 is TGTGCCAGTAGGAGGACAGGCCTCAACACTGAAGCTTTCTTT.

The chain joins TRBV15 to TRBJ1-1, with 8 nucleotides matching TRBD1. Looked up from germline, CDR1 is LNHNV and CDR2 is YYDKDF (reference sequence). V dropped 5 bases and J dropped 6; count of bases not matched to a gene: 8. This CDR3 spans 14 amino acids. DNA for the CDR3: TGTGCCACCAGCCCGCGGACAGGGCGGGCTGAAGCTTTCTTT. Translating it yields CATSPRTGRAEAFF.

This clone occurred once. The chain couples TRBV4-2 to TRBJ2-7; 8 nucleotides line up with TRBD2. J was trimmed by 5 bases and V by 4 bases; bases with no gene match: 10. The CDR3 runs 15 residues. Germline V gene lookup returns CDR1 LGHNA and CDR2 YNFKEQ. The CDR3 here is CASSLSLREVNEQYF. Written as DNA, the CDR3 is TGTGCCAGCAGCCTCTCCCTGCGGGAGGTGAACGAGCAGTACTTC.

To note about this clone: The sample contains more than one DNA sequence encoding this CDR3. The chain recombines TRBV19 with TRBJ1-4; 7 positions match TRBD1. This CDR3 contains 14 residues. Germline values: CDR1 LNHDA, CDR2 SQIVND (reference sequence). V was pared by 4 bases and J by 8 bases, with 7 bases of the junction left unmatched. DNA of the CDR3: TGTGCCAGTAGTACCCGACAGGGTAGAGAAAAACTGTTTTTT. It specifies CASSTRQGREKLFF.

The rearrangement links TRBV19 to TRBJ1-1, with 9 positions matching TRBD1. Germline V gene lookup returns CDR1 LNHDA and CDR2 SQIVND (reference sequence). The V and J ends lost 5 bases and 2 bases, in that order; junction bases with no gene match: 6. The CDR3 is made up of 15 amino acids. The CDR3 region has the DNA TGTGCCAGTAGTCCATGGACAGGGGTTAACACTGAAGCTTTCTTT. This translates into CASSPWTGVNTEAFF.

V gene TRBV7-8 combines with J gene TRBJ2-7; possible D gene TRBD2, 6 bases. V dropped 1 base and J dropped 3 bases, with 10 bases sitting between them. The CDR3 extends over 14 amino acids. Germline V lookup: CDR1 SGHVS, CDR2 FQNEAQ. The CDR3 bases are TGTGCCAGCAGCTTAGTGGCGGGATTCTACGAGCAGTACTTC. This translates into CASSLVAGFYEQYF.

The chain uses TRBV4-1 and TRBJ2-1; possible D gene TRBD2, 6 bases. Germline loops: CDR1 MGHRA, CDR2 YSYEKL. Trimming left V 2 bases short and J 0 bases short, with 14 bases between. The CDR3 sequence is 17 residues long. The CDR3 spells CASSQRTASDSYNEQFF. The DNA of the CDR3 is TGCGCCAGCAGCCAACGGACTGCTAGCGACTCCTACAATGAGCAGTTCTTC.

J is TRBJ1-1 and V is TRBV18; 9 nucleotides agree with TRBD1. The ends lost 5 bases at V and 0 bases at J; junction bases unmatched: 7. CDR3 size: 16 residues. The germline V gene has CDR1 KGHSH and CDR2 LQKENI. The CDR3 is CASSGGQGRMNTEAFF. The DNA for the CDR3 is TGTGCCAGCTCAGGGGGACAGGGCAGAATGAACACTGAAGCTTTCTTT.

J is TRBJ2-7 and V is TRBV2; the match to TRBD1 covers 10 bases. This CDR3 comprises 15 residues. The V gene end was trimmed by 7 bases and the J gene end by 0 bases; junction bases not matched to a gene: 6. The V gene's germline CDR1 is SNHLY and CDR2 FYNNEI. As DNA, the CDR3 is TGTGCCAGCAAAATCCGGGACAGGGGCTCCTACGAGCAGTACTTC. This sequence encodes CASKIRDRGSYEQYF.

The rearrangement joins TRBV6-5 to TRBJ2-7; D possibly corresponds to TRBD1 (5 bases). The CDR3 has 14 amino acids. CDR1 and CDR2 (germline): MNHEY, SVGAGI. Trimming took off 6 bases at V and 4 bases at J, with 16 bases between the two ends. CDR3 loop: CASSLYVGRYEQYF. In DNA, the CDR3 is TGTGCCAGCAGCCTATATGTGGGGCGATACGAGCAGTACTTC.

V usage is TRBV5-6 and J usage is TRBJ1-1; 9 positions agree with TRBD1. In germline, CDR1 is SGHDT, CDR2 YYEEEE. Trimming removed 5 bases from V and 10 bases from J; junction bases left unmatched: 6. The CDR3 is made up of 12 amino acids. CDR3 sequence reads: CASSSQDRGAFF. Written as DNA, the CDR3 is TGTGCCAGCAGTTCACAGGACAGGGGAGCTTTCTTT.

The chain recombines TRBV7-9 with TRBJ2-7; 8 bases fit TRBD1. The CDR3 totals 14 residues. From germline, CDR1 is SEHNR and CDR2 FQNEAQ (reference sequence). Trimming took 3 bases from V and 6 from J; bases not matched to a gene: 7. CDR3 in amino acids: CASSFRTGMSEQYF. Here the CDR3 DNA reads TGTGCCAGCAGCTTCCGGACAGGGATGAGCGAGCAGTACTTC. Looking up the rest from reference TRBV7-9 and TRBJ2-7 gives the full variable domain: DTGVSQNPRHKITKRGQNVTFRCDPISEHNRLYWYRQTLGQGPEFLTYFQNEAQLEKSRLLSDRFSAERPKGSFSTLEIQRTEQGDSAMYLCASSFRTGMSEQYFGPGTRLTVT.

The genes are TRBV5-4 and TRBJ2-2; D unclear. Trimming took 1 base from V and 9 from J, leaving 7 bases between them. The germline V gene has CDR1 SGHNT and CDR2 YYREEE (reference sequence). The CDR3 spans 12 residues. CDR3 in DNA: TGTGCCAGCAGCTTGCAGGAAAGGGAGCTGTTTTTT. Translated: CASSLQERELFF.

The CDR3 DNA reads as TGTGCCAGCTCACTATTAATTCTAGGGACAGGGGCTCAGCCCCAGCATTTT. Protein product: CASSLLILGTGAQPQHF. The V and J genes are TRBV18 and TRBJ1-5, with 10 bases lining up with TRBD1. The length of the CDR3 is 17 residues. Germline-derived CDR1 and CDR2 are KGHSH and LQKENI. V lost 4 bases and J lost 6; bases outside the gene matches: 12.

The chain carries TRBV4-2 and TRBJ1-5; 7 nucleotides agree with TRBD1. Per the germline V gene, CDR1 is LGHNA and CDR2 is YNFKEQ. With 0 bases clipped from V and 3 bases from J, the junction kept 2 bases outside the gene matches. This CDR3 is 15 amino acids long. The CDR3 reads CASSQEGTVNQPQHF. The CDR3, as DNA: TGTGCCAGCAGCCAAGAAGGGACAGTCAATCAGCCCCAGCATTTT.

The J gene is TRBJ2-7, the V gene TRBV29-1; 10 nucleotides align to TRBD2. The CDR3 has 12 amino acids. The trim removed 7 bases at V and 7 bases at J, leaving 7 bases unmatched. Germline V lookup: CDR1 SQVTM, CDR2 ANQGSEA. The CDR3 region has the DNA TGCAGCGCCACAGCGGGAGGGAGTGAGCAGTACTTC. Translation gives CSATAGGSEQYF.

V usage is TRBV5-1 and J usage is TRBJ2-1; 8 nucleotides align to TRBD2. This CDR3 has 15 residues. With V trimmed by 2 bases and J by 6 bases, 7 bases remained unmatched. Germline V gene sequence: CDR1 SGHRS, CDR2 YFSETQ. The CDR3 nucleotides read TGCGCCAGCAGCTTAACCGGGAGGGCGGGCAATGAGCAGTTCTTC. Translated, it gives CASSLTGRAGNEQFF.

This clone has more than one count but fewer than ten. This rearrangement joins TRBV29-1 to TRBJ1-1, with D possibly being TRBD1 (5 bases). This CDR3 contains 15 residues. V lost 4 bases to trimming and J lost 0 bases, with 15 bases between them. Germline V gives CDR1 SQVTM, CDR2 ANQGSEA. As DNA, the CDR3 is TGCAGCGTTGGTGGGGGGTTAGATATGAACACTGAAGCTTTCTTT. Its protein is CSVGGGLDMNTEAFF.